This T cell receptor beta chain was documented in a study of siplizumab effects on memory and regulatory T cells. Generated by immunoSEQ multiplex PCR, the TCRdb table keeps only in-frame clones and is missing some. This sample yields approximately 84,000 clones, of which roughly 94% are seen a single time; around a sixth belongs to the top ten. On this clone: What it binds is not known.

This CDR3 is 15 amino acids long. With 1 base removed from V and 1 base from J, the gap between germline ends came to 10 bases. Germline V gives CDR1 SGHVS, CDR2 FQNEAQ. Findings and caveats of the study: Greater diversity than memory cells seemed evident in naive T cells, which also appeared to be major alloresponse contributors. No assignable naive or memory phenotype existed for roughly 80-97% of proliferating CD4+ or CD8+ clones.

The clonotype comes from a human donor in good health. Specimen: CD8+ T cells sorted from blood. The chain recombines TRBV7-8 with TRBJ1-1; the D is unclear. CDR3 nucleotides: TGTGCCAGCAGCTTAGTGGCCGGGTCGAACACTGAAGCTTTCTTT. As protein: CASSLVAGSNTEAFF.